Listed below are T cell receptor beta chains from one sample, sequenced in a study of blood T cells in healthy people across ages. TCRdb recomputed calls from the 5' RACE reads with MiXCR, one row per CDR3 protein. Among approximately 1.5 million distinct CDR3 sequences listed, 30% to 35% were seen once. The sample taken for sequencing was blood. All receptors derive from a woman in her thirties in good health. Both conserved end residues are part of each CDR3. The D gene is left open where the match is weak. Clone size, where shown, is once, few, many, or a class for clones that have expanded.

abundance,j_gene,v_gene,d_gene,CDR3aa,CDR3nt
few,TRBJ1-4,TRBV7-9,.,CASSSLWVTQKSEKLFF,TGTGCCAGCAGCTCATTATGGGTCACCCAAAAATCGGAAAAACTGTTTTTT
few,TRBJ2-5,TRBV24-1,.,CATSDRRTQETQYF,TGTGCCACCAGTGACCGCCGGACCCAAGAGACCCAGTACTTC
.,TRBJ2-7,TRBV12-3/TRBV12-4,.,CASSLELALRREQYF,TGTGCCAGCAGTTTAGAACTGGCTCTTAGGCGCGAGCAGTACTTC
few,TRBJ2-6,TRBV15,.,CATSRDGGPSGANVLTF,TGTGCCACCAGCAGAGACGGGGGCCCCTCTGGGGCCAACGTCCTGACTTTC
.,TRBJ2-3,TRBV9,TRBD2,CAGSSRKGLAVSTDTQYF,TGTGCCGGCAGCTCTCGGAAGGGGCTAGCGGTTAGCACAGATACGCAGTATTTT
many,TRBJ2-7,TRBV4-2,.,CASKTGDSSYEQYF,TGTGCCAGCAAGACGGGCGATAGCTCCTACGAGCAGTACTTC
few,TRBJ2-3,TRBV20-1,TRBD2,CSAGTSENTDTQYF,TGCAGTGCCGGGACTAGCGAAAACACAGATACGCAGTATTTT
few,TRBJ2-7,TRBV10-2,TRBD1,CASSDRGQASSYEQYF,TGCGCCAGCAGTGACCGTGGACAGGCAAGCTCCTACGAGCAGTACTTC
few,TRBJ2-7,TRBV10-3,.,CAISDPNPERLLYEQYF,TGTGCCATCAGTGACCCCAACCCGGAACGACTTTTGTACGAGCAGTACTTC
few,TRBJ2-7,TRBV5-1,TRBD2,CASSLAVRGLAGSSYEQYF,TGCGCCAGCAGCTTGGCCGTCAGGGGACTAGCGGGATCCTCCTACGAGCAGTACTTC
.,TRBJ2-5,TRBV7-9,.,CASSSADREGGTQYF,TGTGCCAGCAGCTCCGCGGACAGGGAGGGGGGGACCCAGTACTTC
.,TRBJ2-7,TRBV12-1,.,CASSCHEQYF,TGTGCCAGCAGCTGCCACGAGCAGTACTTC
.,TRBJ2-3,TRBV15,.,CATSRTQGGHTDTQYF,TGTGCCACCAGCAGGACACAGGGAGGACACACAGATACGCAGTATTTT
many,TRBJ2-3,TRBV12-3/TRBV12-4,.,CASSLGISSAPTDTQYF,TGTGCCAGCAGTTTAGGGATCTCAAGCGCACCCACAGATACGCAGTATTTT
.,TRBJ2-5,TRBV6-5,TRBD2,CASSYSGGGGTPQETQYF,TGTGCCAGCAGTTACTCGGGCGGCGGGGGGACCCCTCAAGAGACCCAGTACTTC
few,TRBJ1-5,TRBV6-8,.,CASTIPKPPQHF,TGTGCCAGCACAATCCCTAAGCCGCCCCAGCATTTT
.,TRBJ1-2,TRBV5-1,.,CASSHGGPLGYTF,TGCGCCAGCAGCCATGGGGGTCCGCTTGGCTACACCTTC
.,TRBJ1-2,TRBV7-9,.,CASSPMGGYTF,TGTGCCAGCAGCCCTATGGGTGGCTACACCTTC
.,TRBJ1-1,TRBV20-1,.,CSAYRGDTEAFF,TGCAGTGCTTACCGAGGGGACACTGAAGCTTTCTTT
.,TRBJ2-1,TRBV20-1,.,CSASLHNEQFF,TGCAGTGCTAGCCTCCACAATGAGCAGTTCTTC
many,TRBJ2-3,TRBV9,TRBD1,CASSVDRLTDTQYF,TGTGCCAGCAGCGTGGACAGGCTCACAGATACGCAGTATTTT
.,TRBJ2-1,TRBV11-2,.,CASSLRDFDPFSYNEQFF,TGTGCCAGCAGCTTAAGGGACTTCGACCCTTTCTCCTACAATGAACAGTTCTTC
.,TRBJ2-1,TRBV12-3/TRBV12-4,TRBD2,CASREMTSGGRGEQFF,TGTGCCAGCAGGGAAATGACTAGCGGGGGGAGGGGTGAGCAGTTCTTC
.,TRBJ2-1,TRBV20-1,TRBD1,CSTRDGQGAPTNNEQFF,TGCAGTACTAGAGATGGACAGGGGGCACCGACTAACAATGAGCAGTTCTTC
few,TRBJ2-2,TRBV15,.,CATSRELGGPAGELFF,TGTGCCACCAGCAGAGAGTTAGGGGGACCGGCCGGGGAGCTGTTTTTT
.,TRBJ2-7,TRBV18,.,CASSPNRVGRLEQYF,TGTGCCAGCTCACCAAATAGGGTGGGTCGTCTCGAGCAGTACTTC
.,TRBJ2-5,TRBV28,TRBD2,CASRPTSGRARETQYF,TGTGCCAGCAGGCCGACTAGCGGGAGGGCCCGAGAGACCCAGTACTTC
.,TRBJ1-1,TRBV2,.,CASGRDRNTEAFF,TGTGCCAGCGGCCGAGACAGGAACACTGAAGCTTTCTTT
many,TRBJ2-7,TRBV6-1,.,CATRTPNSYEQYF,TGTGCCACCAGAACTCCGAACTCCTACGAGCAGTACTTC
.,TRBJ2-7,TRBV9,TRBD2,CASSRGEGLAGYEQYF,TGTGCCAGCAGCCGCGGGGAGGGACTAGCGGGGTACGAGCAGTACTTC
.,TRBJ2-3,TRBV6-4,.,CASSVTGATVGDTQYF,TGTGCCAGCAGTGTTACGGGGGCAACGGTAGGAGATACGCAGTATTTT
few,TRBJ2-1,TRBV4-1,.,CASSQIGGYNEQFF,TGCGCCAGCAGCCAGATTGGCGGCTACAATGAGCAGTTCTTC
.,TRBJ2-1,TRBV6-7,TRBD2,CASSYHRDLGASGPSHNEQFF,TGTGCCAGCAGTTACCACCGGGACCTAGGGGCTAGCGGGCCATCCCACAATGAGCAGTTCTTC
.,TRBJ1-2,TRBV20-1,TRBD1,CSATQGDYGYTF,TGCAGTGCCACCCAGGGGGACTATGGCTACACCTTC
.,TRBJ2-4,TRBV4-3,.,CASSQDRRPRAKNIQYF,TGCGCCAGCAGCCAAGATAGGCGCCCGAGGGCCAAAAACATTCAGTACTTC
.,TRBJ2-1,TRBV12-3/TRBV12-4,TRBD2,CASSLRGLDGEQFF,TGTGCCAGCAGTTTGCGCGGACTAGACGGTGAGCAGTTCTTC
few,TRBJ1-1,TRBV6-5,TRBD1,CASSSFGQGTGTFTEAFF,TGTGCCAGCAGTTCATTCGGACAGGGTACGGGAACTTTCACTGAAGCTTTCTTT
.,TRBJ2-3,TRBV13,.,CASKEGGPTDTQYF,TGTGCCAGCAAGGAGGGGGGGCCCACAGATACGCAGTATTTT
.,TRBJ2-1,TRBV4-2,TRBD2,CASSQLILAGGGNNEQFF,TGTGCCAGCAGCCAGCTCATTCTAGCGGGGGGCGGGAACAATGAGCAGTTCTTC
.,TRBJ1-1,TRBV7-2,.,CASRVGRLNTEAFF,TGTGCCAGCAGAGTTGGCCGGTTGAACACTGAAGCTTTCTTT
.,TRBJ1-2,TRBV5-1,.,CASSLLQDGGYTF,TGCGCCAGCAGCTTGTTACAGGATGGCGGCTACACCTTC
.,TRBJ2-7,TRBV6-6,.,CASSQTRTHATYEQYF,TGTGCCAGCAGTCAAACTCGGACACATGCCACCTACGAGCAGTACTTC
.,TRBJ1-2,TRBV6-1,.,CASSEGTQSYGYTF,TGTGCCAGCAGTGAAGGTACACAAAGCTATGGCTACACCTTC
.,TRBJ1-1,TRBV12-3/TRBV12-4,.,CASSLTVLHNTEAFF,TGTGCCAGCAGCCTGACTGTCCTTCATAACACTGAAGCTTTCTTT
.,TRBJ2-7,TRBV11-2,.,CASSFSGQRTSEQYF,TGTGCCAGCAGCTTTTCCGGACAGCGAACAAGCGAGCAGTACTTC
.,TRBJ2-1,TRBV7-2,.,CASSLNWLGGTYNEQFF,TGTGCCAGCAGCTTAAATTGGTTAGGAGGGACCTACAATGAGCAGTTCTTC
.,TRBJ2-7,TRBV5-1,TRBD1,CASSFLENRGVSYEQYF,TGCGCCAGCAGCTTCCTCGAGAACAGGGGGGTCAGCTACGAGCAGTACTTC
.,TRBJ2-1,TRBV7-9,.,CASSLSSSSDEQFF,TGTGCCAGCAGCTTAAGCTCCAGTAGCGATGAGCAGTTCTTC
few,TRBJ1-2,TRBV20-1,TRBD1,CSAGGDRGSYGYTF,TGCAGTGCTGGGGGGGACAGGGGGTCCTATGGCTACACCTTC
.,TRBJ1-1,TRBV21-1,.,CASSNLGSTDTEAFF,TGTGCCAGCAGCAACCTGGGGAGTACCGACACTGAAGCTTTCTTT
.,TRBJ1-6,TRBV10-2,.,CASSPGRGTPLHF,TGCGCCAGCAGCCCCGGCAGGGGTACACCCCTCCACTTT
.,TRBJ2-7,TRBV5-6,.,CASSIVTDSYEQYF,TGTGCCAGCAGCATTGTAACAGACTCCTACGAGCAGTACTTC
.,TRBJ2-5,TRBV27,TRBD1,CASSIRTGEETQYF,TGTGCCAGCAGTATTAGGACAGGGGAAGAGACCCAGTACTTC
.,TRBJ2-1,TRBV6-8,.,CASSSEAVEQFF,TGTGCCAGCAGTTCCGAGGCCGTTGAGCAGTTCTTC
.,TRBJ2-1,TRBV5-6,TRBD2,CASSGTSGVDEQFF,TGTGCCAGCAGCGGGACTAGCGGGGTGGATGAGCAGTTCTTC
.,TRBJ1-2,TRBV5-1,.,CASKVGDGCTF,TGCGCCAGCAAAGTAGGAGACGGCTGCACCTTC
few,TRBJ1-1,TRBV20-1,.,CSAKTVDTEAFF,TGCAGTGCTAAGACAGTTGACACTGAAGCTTTCTTT